A single count supports the clone carrying this T cell receptor beta chain. Trimming removed 4 bases at V and 7 bases at J, with 11 bases between. CDR3 length equals 14 residues. The germline gives CDR1 SNHLY, CDR2 FYNNEI. Profiling relied on immunoSEQ multiplex PCR, and the TCRdb table lists in-frame clones only, not all of them. This table has about 400,000 clones, 80% to 90% appearing once. This entry is derived from a study of cytomegalovirus exposure and HLA in healthy donors. Specimen: PBMCs. The rearrangement uses TRBV2 and TRBJ1-6; D is unresolved. This receptor was obtained from a woman under 30 in good health and CMV-seronegative. Written as DNA, the CDR3 is TGTGCCAGCAGTGTAAACCGCGGAAATTCACCCCTCCACTTT. Translation gives CASSVNRGNSPLHF.